This TCR beta chain was identified during a study of human T cells and chemical hapten exposure (dated by TCRdb to about 2021). About the investigation overall: For sensitization, 2% DPC in acetone was applied to an approximately 2 cm by approximately 2 cm area of upper inner arm skin. The libraries were sequenced as a pool, and the TCR yield per sample differed mostly because of small variations in library volumes within the pool. The mostly female patient cohort included alopecia areata with under or over 50% scalp involvement, alopecia totalis and alopecia universalis. Twenty-nine alopecia patients provided blood for TCR sequencing at one to four time points (pre-sensitization, 2, 6 and 24 weeks). Patch tests used Finn chambers with 0.01% DPC on the upper back, scored after 6 days by International Contact Dermatitis Research Group standards. In alopecia patients, the study followed how the peripheral blood TCR repertoire changed in vivo over primary and secondary sensitization to diphenylcyclopropenone (DPC), a hapten. Throughout the study period of around 25 weeks, patients also received therapeutic DPC doses to the scalp every week. Blood samples were taken from patients before sensitization (week 0) and then at 2, 6 and about 24 weeks after DPC sensitization.

The paper as a whole reports these results and caveats: The number of TCRs above 1 in 1000 frequency did not change with DPC sensitization; there was no evidence of global repertoire structure alterations. Expanded TCRs formed significantly more large CDR3 similarity clusters than pre-sensitization or healthy control sets, consistent with antigen-driven responses. Because every patient had alopecia, a presumed autoimmune disease, the patients' immune response might differ from that of healthy individuals. Repeated subsampling changed both the strength of the expansion versus patch-test correlation and the threshold at which that correlation became significant. A positive correlation was found between the number of PT1 expanded TCRs and patch test score, with significance reached at thresholds 8, 16 and 32 but not 4.

V loses 1 base at its end and J loses 3 bases; junction bases beyond the gene matches: 4. According to the germline V gene, CDR1 reads SGHRS and CDR2 reads YFSETQ. Including the terminal cysteine and phenylalanine, the CDR3 comprises 14 residues. Here the CDR3 DNA is all that survives: 42 bases in frame from base 1. This clonotype appeared many times. Its antigen remains unidentified. It has no much larger one-base neighbor in the sample; base qualities were not kept. The method was RACE. Instrument on record: NextSeq 500. During library preparation, unique molecular identifiers were attached to individual cDNA molecules so that TCRs could be counted quantitatively and reproducibly. For every blood RNA sample, sequencing covered both the TCR alpha and TCR beta chains. The study's processing was this. A median of about 100,000 TCRs per sample was observed, with a range of about 20,000 to 690,600. The Decombinator software suite was used to annotate the V, J and CDR3 of the TCR reads. Every sample was subsampled to the same number of TCRs (28,000) for the PS versus PT1 abundance plots. TCRs were defined as expanded if absent before sensitization and observed at least eight times at the 2-week time point. TCRdb trimmed public reads at Q25 via fastp, called clones via MiXCR and kept in-frame beta chains. CDR3 protein sequences are deduplicated, and each keeps its most common genes and DNA. TCRdb's processing, not the authors', yielded these V and J calls. This sample has about 82,000 distinct CDR3 sequences in its table, and roughly 10% of those were observed once. Over 3.5% of the sample is taken by the ten largest.

The intended sense of this specimen's time point label: patch test 3, about 24 weeks after DPC sensitization. The treatment or condition label of this sample denotes: therapeutic diphenylcyclopropenone sensitization with weekly scalp DPC. At each patch-test visit, blood was drawn before the patch test was applied. Patients were considered eligible if aged 18 to 70, diagnosed with alopecia and deemed suitable for DPC therapy, and patients were excluded if pregnant. Total RNA was extracted from unfractionated whole blood collected in Tempus Blood RNA tubes. This specimen was whole blood, taken in connection with sensitization to the hapten diphenylcyclopropenone (DPC). The chain couples TRBV5-1 to TRBJ2-7, with 7 bases aligning to TRBD1. The source is a woman aged 45-65 years with alopecia areata. Some clones in this sample may be carry-over from other donors' samples. The DNA sequence is TGCGCCAGCAGCTTGTTGCCAGGGGGCTACGAGCAGTACTTC. Its product reads: CASSLLPGGYEQYF.